This entry lists 2 T cell receptor beta chains sequenced from one sample in a study of blood T cell repertoires in COVID-19. Data came from immunoSEQ multiplex PCR; TCRdb stores just in-frame clones and leaves some out. Counted here are over 80,000 clones, more than 75% occurring once; the ten biggest clones make up 20%. Sequences were obtained from peripheral blood. The receptors come from a human donor in a cohort sampled during active COVID-19.

The gene calls are TRBV5-4 and TRBJ1-1; 7 bases are a match to TRBD1. Germline V gene lookup returns CDR1 SGHNT and CDR2 YYREEE (reference sequence). The CDR3 is 15 residues long. After removal of 3 bases from V and 3 bases from J, the junction contained 8 bases not matched to a gene. CDR3 amino acids: CASSSQGTGYTEAFF. CDR3 coding DNA: TGTGCCAGCAGCTCACAGGGGACTGGGTACACTGAAGCTTTCTTT.

The genes are TRBV12-3 or TRBV12-4 and TRBJ2-1; D is ambiguous. The CDR3 covers 13 residues. V was cut by 2 bases and J by 7 bases, with 9 bases left in between. CDR3 in amino acids: CASSLNVANEQFF. The CDR3 nucleotides read TGTGCCAGCAGTTTAAATGTCGCGAATGAGCAGTTCTTC.